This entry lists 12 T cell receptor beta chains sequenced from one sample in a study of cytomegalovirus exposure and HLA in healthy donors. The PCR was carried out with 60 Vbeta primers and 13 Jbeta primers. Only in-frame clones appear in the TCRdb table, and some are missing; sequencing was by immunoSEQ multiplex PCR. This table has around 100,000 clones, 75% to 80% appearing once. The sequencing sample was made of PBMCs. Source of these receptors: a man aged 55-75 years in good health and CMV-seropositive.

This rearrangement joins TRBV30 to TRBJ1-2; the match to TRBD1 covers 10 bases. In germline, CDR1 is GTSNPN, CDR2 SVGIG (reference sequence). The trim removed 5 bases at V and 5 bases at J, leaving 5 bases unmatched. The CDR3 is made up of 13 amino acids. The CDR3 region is CAWYQDRGYGYTF. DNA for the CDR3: TGTGCCTGGTACCAGGACAGGGGGTATGGCTACACCTTC.

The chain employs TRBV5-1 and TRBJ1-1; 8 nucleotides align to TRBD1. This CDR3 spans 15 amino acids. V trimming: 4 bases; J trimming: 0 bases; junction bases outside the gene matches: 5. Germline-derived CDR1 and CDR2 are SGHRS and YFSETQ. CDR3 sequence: CASSTQQGVNTEAFF. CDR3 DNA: TGCGCCAGCAGCACTCAACAGGGGGTGAACACTGAAGCTTTCTTT.

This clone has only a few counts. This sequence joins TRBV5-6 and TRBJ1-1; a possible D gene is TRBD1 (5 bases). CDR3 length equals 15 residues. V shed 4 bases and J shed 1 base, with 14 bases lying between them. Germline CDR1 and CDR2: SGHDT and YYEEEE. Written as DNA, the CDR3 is TGTGCCAGCAGCGAGGCCGCGGGGGAGAACACTGAAGCTTTCTTT. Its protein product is CASSEAAGENTEAFF.

CDR3 sequence (DNA): TGTGCCAGCAGCTTCGTAGGCGGGGGCTTCTACAATGAGCAGTTCTTC. Its translation: CASSFVGGGFYNEQFF. This chain joins TRBV5-6 and TRBJ2-1, with D maybe TRBD2 (7 bases). Germline V lookup: CDR1 SGHDT, CDR2 YYEEEE. The germline V and J ends were trimmed by 2 bases and 3 bases, with 15 bases remaining between them. CDR3 length equals 16 residues.

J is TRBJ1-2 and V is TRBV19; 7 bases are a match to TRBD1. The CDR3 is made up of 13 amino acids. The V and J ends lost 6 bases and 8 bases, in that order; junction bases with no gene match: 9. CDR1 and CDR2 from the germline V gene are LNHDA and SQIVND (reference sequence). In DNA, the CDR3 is TGTGCCAGTAGCCCTGACAGGGCGGGGGGCTACACCTTC. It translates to CASSPDRAGGYTF.

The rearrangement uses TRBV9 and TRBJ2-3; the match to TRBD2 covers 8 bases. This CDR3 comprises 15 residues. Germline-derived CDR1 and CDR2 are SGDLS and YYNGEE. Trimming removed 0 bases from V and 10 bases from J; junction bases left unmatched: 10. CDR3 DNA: TGTGCCAGCAGCGTAGATGCCCGGGCGGGAGGAGCGCAGTATTTT. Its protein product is CASSVDARAGGAQYF.

CDR3 sequence: CASSSRQGNTIYF. For the CDR3, the DNA is TGTGCCAGCAGCTCCAGGCAAGGAAACACCATATATTTT. The chain carries TRBV7-9 and TRBJ1-3; D remains unclear. The CDR3 is 13 amino acids. Germline CDR1 is SEHNR and CDR2 is FQNEAQ (reference sequence). Trimming left V 4 bases short and J 4 bases short, with 8 bases between.

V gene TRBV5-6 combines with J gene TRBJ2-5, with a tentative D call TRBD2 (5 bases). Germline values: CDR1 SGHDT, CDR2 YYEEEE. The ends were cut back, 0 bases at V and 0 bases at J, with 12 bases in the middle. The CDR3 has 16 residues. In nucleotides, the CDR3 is TGTGCCAGCAGCTTGGTATCTAGCTCCCACCAAGAGACCCAGTACTTC. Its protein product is CASSLVSSSHQETQYF.

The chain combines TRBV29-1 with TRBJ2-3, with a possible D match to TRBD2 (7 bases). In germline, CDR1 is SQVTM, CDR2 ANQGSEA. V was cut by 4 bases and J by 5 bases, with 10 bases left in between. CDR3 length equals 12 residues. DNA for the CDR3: TGCAGCGTTGTGCGGGGGCAAGATACGCAGTATTTT. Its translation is CSVVRGQDTQYF.

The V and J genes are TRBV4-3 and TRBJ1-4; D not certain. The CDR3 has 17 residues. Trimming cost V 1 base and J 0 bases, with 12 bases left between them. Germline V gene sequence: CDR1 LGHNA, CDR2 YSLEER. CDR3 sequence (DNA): TGCGCCAGCAGCCAAGGTGGCAGATGGTCAACTAATGAAAAACTGTTTTTT. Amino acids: CASSQGGRWSTNEKLFF.

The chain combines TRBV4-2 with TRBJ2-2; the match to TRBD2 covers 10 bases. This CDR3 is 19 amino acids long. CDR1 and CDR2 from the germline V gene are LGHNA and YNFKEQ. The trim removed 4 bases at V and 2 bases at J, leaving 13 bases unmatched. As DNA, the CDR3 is TGTGCCAGCAGCCCGAATAATTTAGCGGGGGGAATTAACACCGGGGAGCTGTTTTTT. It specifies CASSPNNLAGGINTGELFF.

CDR3 in amino acids: CATTPGHSTYEQYF. CDR3 bases: TGTGCCACGACTCCGGGACATAGCACCTACGAGCAGTACTTC. This chain uses TRBV19 with TRBJ2-7; TRBD1 might be the D (6 bases). The CDR3 runs to 14 residues. Trimming pared 10 bases from V and 2 bases from J, leaving 18 bases between. CDR1 and CDR2 (germline): LNHDA, SQIVND (reference sequence).